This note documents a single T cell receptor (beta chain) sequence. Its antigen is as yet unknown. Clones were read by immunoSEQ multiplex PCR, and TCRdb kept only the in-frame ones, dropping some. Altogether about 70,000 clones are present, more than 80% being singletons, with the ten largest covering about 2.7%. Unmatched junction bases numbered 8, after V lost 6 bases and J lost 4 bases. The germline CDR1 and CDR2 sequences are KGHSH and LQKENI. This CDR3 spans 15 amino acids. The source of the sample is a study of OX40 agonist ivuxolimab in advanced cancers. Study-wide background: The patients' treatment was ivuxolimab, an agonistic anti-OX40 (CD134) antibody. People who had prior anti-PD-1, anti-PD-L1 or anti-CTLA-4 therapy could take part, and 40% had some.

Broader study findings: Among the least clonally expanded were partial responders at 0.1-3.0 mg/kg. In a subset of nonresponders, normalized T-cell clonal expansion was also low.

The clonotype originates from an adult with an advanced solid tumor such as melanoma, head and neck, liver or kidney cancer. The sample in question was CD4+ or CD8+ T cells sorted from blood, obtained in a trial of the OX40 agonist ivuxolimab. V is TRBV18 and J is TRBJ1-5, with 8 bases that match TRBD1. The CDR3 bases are TGTGCCAGCTCCCTCGACAGGGGTGGGAATCAGCCCCAGCATTTT. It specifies CASSLDRGGNQPQHF.